A selection of T cell receptor beta chains follows, all from one sample in a study of regulatory T cells in long-lasting Graves disease. TCRdb reprocessed the multiplex PCR reads with MiXCR, giving one entry per CDR3 protein. The sample yields 250,000 to 300,000 distinct CDR3 sequences, around a sixth seen once. The same specimen was also included in a second study, on T cells in Graves' hyperthyroidism and ophthalmopathy.

The material was peripheral blood mononuclear cells (PBMCs), obtained at new diagnosis, from a patient treated with antithyroid drugs. The receptors originated from a woman aged 25 to 39 with Graves disease. The CDR3 runs from the conserved cysteine through the conserved F or W. The D gene is left open where the match is weak. Some rows have no size entry. The others give once, few or many, or a class for an expanded clone.

len	abundance	d_gene	j_gene	v_gene	CDR3nt	CDR3aa
14	many	.	TRBJ1-1	TRBV2	TGTGCCAGCAGTGAAGAAGGACGGTTTACTGAAGCTTTCTTT	CASSEEGRFTEAFF
14	many	.	TRBJ2-5	TRBV9	TGTGCCAGCAGCGTAGGATCAGGGATCGAGACCCAGTACTTC	CASSVGSGIETQYF
20	many	TRBD1	TRBJ1-2	TRBV7-8	TGTGCCAGCAGCTTAGCGCGTCCCGGGACAGGGGGCGTAGGAAACTATGGCTACACCTTC	CASSLARPGTGGVGNYGYTF
17	.	.	TRBJ2-1	TRBV19	TGTGCCAGTAGTATAATCGGGGGGCTGTCGGTCTACAATGAGCAGTTCTTC	CASSIIGGLSVYNEQFF
14	many	.	TRBJ1-2	TRBV7-2	TGTGCCAGCAGCCAGCCCCCGGGGGCAGGTGGCTACACCTTC	CASSQPPGAGGYTF
16	many	TRBD1	TRBJ2-2	TRBV3-1	TGTGCCAGCAGCCTTTGGGGACAGGGGAACACCGGGGAGCTGTTTTTT	CASSLWGQGNTGELFF
13	many	.	TRBJ2-3	TRBV18	TGTGCCAGCTCACCAAGTACGACAGATACGCAGTATTTT	CASSPSTTDTQYF
20	many	.	TRBJ2-4	TRBV5-1	TGCGCCAGCAGCCCCAACCCAACCTCCGACAGGATAGGCCCCAAAAACATTCAGTACTTC	CASSPNPTSDRIGPKNIQYF
15	many	.	TRBJ1-5	TRBV4-1	TGCGCCAGCAGCCAAGATCTGACCACCTGGCAGTCCCAGCATTTT	CASSQDLTTWQSQHF
14	few	.	TRBJ2-2	TRBV6-4	TGTGCCAGCAGCCCCGCGTCGAACACCGGGGAGCTGTTTTTT	CASSPASNTGELFF
12	many	.	TRBJ2-7	TRBV5-1	TGCGCCAGCTCGGCCAATTTCTACGAGCAGTACTTC	CASSANFYEQYF
15	many	TRBD1	TRBJ1-2	TRBV29-1	TGCAGCGTTGAAGATTGGGACAGGGAAGGCTATGGCTACACCTTC	CSVEDWDREGYGYTF
11	.	.	TRBJ1-1	TRBV20-1	TGCAGTGCTCCAGGGGACGGTCGGGCTTTCTTT	CSAPGDGRAFF
15	many	.	TRBJ1-6	TRBV6-5	TGTGCCAGCAGTTACTCGGGGCAGGGCGGGTCACCCCTCCACTTT	CASSYSGQGGSPLHF
15	.	.	TRBJ2-2	TRBV19	TGTGCCAGTAGTATAGGGGCCCAGATCACCGGGGAGCTGTTTTTT	CASSIGAQITGELFF
15	many	.	TRBJ1-1	TRBV27	TGTGCCAGCAGTTTATCGTCGGCAGGGAGCACTGAAGCTTTCTTT	CASSLSSAGSTEAFF